This TCR beta chain was sequenced for a study of CD8 T cells in ankylosing spondylitis. Findings of the study overall: Among TCR beta sequences, a motif of several highly homologous variants appeared characteristic of ankylosing spondylitis blood. Disease-linked clones were CD8+ and relatively rare in peripheral blood.

Trimming took 4 bases from V and 5 from J; bases not matched to a gene: 7. Germline CDR1 and CDR2: MGHRA and YSYEKL. The CDR3 extends over 14 amino acids. In TCRdb, the 5' RACE reads were re-called with MiXCR into one record per CDR3 protein. This table has approximately 400,000 distinct CDR3 sequences, around 26% appearing once. As concerns this clonotype: Its antigen is as yet unknown.

This chain uses TRBV4-1 with TRBJ1-2; 7 nucleotides line up with TRBD1. This receptor was identified in a male donor with ankylosing spondylitis. The sequenced sample was blood, either unsorted or a sorted T cell fraction (not recorded which). CDR3 DNA: TGCGCCAGCAGCCCGAGAACAGGGGAGTATGGCTACACCTTC. It yields the protein CASSPRTGEYGYTF.